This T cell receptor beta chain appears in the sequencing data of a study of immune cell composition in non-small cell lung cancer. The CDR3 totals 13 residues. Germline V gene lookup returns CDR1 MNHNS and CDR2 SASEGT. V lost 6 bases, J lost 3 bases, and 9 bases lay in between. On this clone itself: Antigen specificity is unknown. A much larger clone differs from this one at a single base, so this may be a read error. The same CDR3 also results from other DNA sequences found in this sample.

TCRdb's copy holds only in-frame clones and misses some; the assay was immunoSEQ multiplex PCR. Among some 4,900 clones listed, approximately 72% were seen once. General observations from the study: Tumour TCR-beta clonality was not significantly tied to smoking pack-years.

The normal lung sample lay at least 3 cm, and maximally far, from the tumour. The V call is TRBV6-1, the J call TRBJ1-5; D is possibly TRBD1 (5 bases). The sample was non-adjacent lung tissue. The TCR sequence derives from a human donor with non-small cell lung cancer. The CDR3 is CASRQVNNQPQHF. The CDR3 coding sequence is TGTGCCAGCAGACAGGTGAACAATCAGCCCCAGCATTTT.